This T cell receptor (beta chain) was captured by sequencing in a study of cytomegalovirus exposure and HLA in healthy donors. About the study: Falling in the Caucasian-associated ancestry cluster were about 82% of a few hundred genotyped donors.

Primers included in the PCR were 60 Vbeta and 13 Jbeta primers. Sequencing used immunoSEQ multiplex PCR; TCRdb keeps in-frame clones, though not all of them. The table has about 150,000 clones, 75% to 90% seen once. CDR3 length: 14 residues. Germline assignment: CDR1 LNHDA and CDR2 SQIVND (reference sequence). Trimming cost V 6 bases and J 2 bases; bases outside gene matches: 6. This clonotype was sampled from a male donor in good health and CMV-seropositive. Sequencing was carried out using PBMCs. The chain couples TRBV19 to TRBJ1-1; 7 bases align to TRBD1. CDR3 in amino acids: CASSPGTVNTEAFF. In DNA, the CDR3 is TGTGCCAGTAGCCCTGGGACAGTCAACACTGAAGCTTTCTTT.